The 14 T cell receptor beta chains below come from one sample, sequenced in a study of blood T cell repertoires in COVID-19. TCRdb keeps only in-frame clones here, not all; method: immunoSEQ multiplex PCR. Of 40,000 to 60,000 clones in the sample, 84% were seen once. The sample was peripheral blood. The receptors were sampled from a man aged 50-60 years with acute or convalescent COVID-19.

This sequence joins TRBV7-2 and TRBJ2-2, with 8 bases fitting TRBD1. The germline V gene encodes CDR1 SGHTA and CDR2 FQGNSA. V trimming: 5 bases; J trimming: 5 bases; junction bases outside the gene matches: 13. The CDR3 extends over 17 amino acids. The CDR3 sequence: CASSKRRGPLGTGELFF. In DNA, the CDR3 is TGTGCCAGCAGCAAACGCAGGGGGCCCCTGGGGACCGGGGAGCTGTTTTTT.

This clone was seen a single time. The chain carries TRBV27 and TRBJ2-7; tentatively, D is TRBD1 (6 bases). The CDR3 consists of 14 residues. Germline loops: CDR1 MNHEY, CDR2 SMNVEV (reference sequence). V was pared by 3 bases and J by 7 bases, with 16 bases between. The DNA of the CDR3 is TGTGCCAGCAGTTTGAGGGACACCGCGAAAGAGCAGTACTTC. This sequence encodes CASSLRDTAKEQYF.

V usage is TRBV29-1 and J usage is TRBJ2-1, with 7 bases that match TRBD2. The V gene's germline CDR1 is SQVTM and CDR2 ANQGSEA. The CDR3 spans 15 residues. V was pared by 0 bases and J by 4 bases, with 6 bases of the junction left unmatched. The CDR3 coding sequence is TGCAGCGTTGAAGATACGGGGGAGGGGTACAATGAGCAGTTCTTC. Protein: CSVEDTGEGYNEQFF.

This clone was found a few times. This rearrangement joins TRBV15 to TRBJ1-2; weak D call: TRBD1 (5 bases). V was clipped by 1 base and J by 2 bases, with 17 bases between them. CDR3 length: 17 residues. Germline V CDR1 and CDR2: LNHNV, YYDKDF (reference sequence). CDR3 residues: CATSRGLGLGLNYGYTF. CDR3 nucleotides: TGTGCCACCAGCAGAGGATTGGGGCTGGGATTAAACTATGGCTACACCTTC. The full variable domain, its missing parts supplied by reference TRBV15 and TRBJ1-2, is DAMVIQNPRYQVTQFGKPVTLSCSQTLNHNVMYWYQQKSSQAPKLLFHYYDKDFNNEADTPDNFQSRRPNTSFCFLDIRSPGLGDTAMYLCATSRGLGLGLNYGYTFGSGTRLTVV.

The chain joins TRBV21-1 to TRBJ2-7; the table's D gene call, TRBD2, was not cross checked with the DNA. TRBV21-1 is shown as a pseudogene. This CDR3 region has 18 residues. Here the CDR3 DNA reads TGTGCCAGCAGCAAAGCTGTGGGACTTCGGGGGAGTAGCTACGAGCAGTACTTC. This encodes CASSKAVGLRGSSYEQYF.

This chain links TRBV25-1 with TRBJ2-1; 11 bases align to TRBD2. The trim removed 6 bases at V and 8 bases at J, leaving 6 bases unmatched. The CDR3 runs 14 residues. Looked up from germline, CDR1 is MGHDK and CDR2 is SYGVNS. In DNA, the CDR3 is TGTGCCAGCAGCGGTAGCGGGGGGGCCTATGAGCAGTTCTTC. Protein: CASSGSGGAYEQFF.

The V call is TRBV6-2 or TRBV6-3, the J call TRBJ1-5; D gene ambiguous. The CDR3 extends over 16 amino acids. The V gene lost 4 bases and the J gene lost 2 bases, with 15 bases spanning the gap. CDR1 and CDR2 from the germline V gene are MNHEY and SVGEGT. Written as DNA, the CDR3 is TGTGCCAGCAGTTCGACCTCTCGCGGAGGCAATCAGCCCCAGCATTTT. Protein sequence: CASSSTSRGGNQPQHF.

The chain recombines TRBV30 with TRBJ1-5, with TRBD1 as a possible D gene (5 bases). Trimming cost V 2 bases and J 6 bases, with 14 bases left between them. The CDR3 contains 14 residues. The germline CDR1 and CDR2 sequences are GTSNPN and SVGIG (reference sequence). CDR3 DNA: TGTGCCTGGAGTCGGGCAGGGTACGGTCAGCCCCAGCATTTT. This encodes CAWSRAGYGQPQHF. The full variable domain, rest sourced from reference TRBV30 and TRBJ1-5, is SQTIHQWPATLVQPVGSPLSLECTVEGTSNPNLYWYRQAAGRGLQLLFYSVGIGQISSEVPQNLSASRPQDRQFILSSKKLLLSDSGFYLCAWSRAGYGQPQHFGDGTRLSIL.

V usage is TRBV2 and J usage is TRBJ1-6; 8 positions agree with TRBD1. Germline values: CDR1 SNHLY, CDR2 FYNNEI. This CDR3 is 13 amino acids long. The V and J ends lost 4 bases and 8 bases, in that order; junction bases with no gene match: 1. This chain's CDR3 is CASSVDRDSPLHF. DNA for the CDR3: TGTGCCAGCAGTGTGGACAGGGATTCACCCCTCCACTTT.

CDR3 DNA sequence: TGTGCCAGCAGCGTGGACGGGACAGCCTACGAGCAGTACTTC. Translating gives CASSVDGTAYEQYF. V gene TRBV9 combines with J gene TRBJ2-7, with 7 nucleotides matching TRBD1. The germline CDR1 and CDR2 sequences are SGDLS and YYNGEE. There are 14 residues in the CDR3. Unmatched junction bases numbered 4, after V lost 2 bases and J lost 2 bases.

This clone was observed a handful of times. This chain joins TRBV5-1 and TRBJ2-7; TRBD2 agrees at 10 bases. Germline V gene lookup returns CDR1 SGHRS and CDR2 YFSETQ. This CDR3 is 16 amino acids long. V lost 5 bases, J lost 6 bases, and 14 bases stayed unmatched. CDR3 bases: TGCGCCAGCAGTTCGTCTAGCGGGAGTGGGACCCGCGAGCAGTACTTC. Protein sequence: CASSSSSGSGTREQYF.

This chain connects TRBV7-9 to TRBJ1-2; D is undetermined. The CDR3 sequence is 16 residues long. Trimming removed 2 bases from V and 2 bases from J, with 15 bases in between. Looked up from germline, CDR1 is SEHNR and CDR2 is FQNEAQ (reference sequence). CDR3 residues: CASSLSSIGGNYGYTF. Here the CDR3 DNA reads TGTGCCAGCAGCTTATCGTCTATCGGAGGAAACTATGGCTACACCTTC. Using reference TRBV7-9 and TRBJ1-2 for the parts outside the CDR3, the full variable domain is DTGVSQNPRHKITKRGQNVTFRCDPISEHNRLYWYRQTLGQGPEFLTYFQNEAQLEKSRLLSDRFSAERPKGSFSTLEIQRTEQGDSAMYLCASSLSSIGGNYGYTFGSGTRLTVV.

The rearrangement joins TRBV29-1 to TRBJ2-7, with D perhaps matching TRBD2 (6 bases). The DNA end lines up better with TRBJ2-5; the J call may be wrong. In germline, CDR1 is SQVTM, CDR2 ANQGSEA. This CDR3 comprises 13 residues. CDR3 protein: CSALRDFQETQYF. The CDR3 region has the DNA TGCAGCGCCCTTAGGGACTTTCAAGAGACCCAGTACTTC.

This clone was counted only a few times. V and J are TRBV27 and TRBJ2-1, with 12 positions matching TRBD2. This CDR3 spans 15 amino acids. Germline lookup yields CDR1 MNHEY and CDR2 SMNVEV (reference sequence). Unmatched junction bases numbered 9, after V lost 8 bases and J lost 7 bases. CDR3 sequence (DNA): TGTGCCAGCGCCTTGAGGACTAGCGGGACTAATGAGCAGTTCTTC. This gives the protein CASALRTSGTNEQFF.